These 25 T cell receptor beta chains share one sample of origin, sequenced in a study of blood T cells in healthy people across ages. With a J-beta primer mix and a sample-barcoded 5' primer, a second PCR ran 7 to 11 cycles. TCRdb used MiXCR to reprocess the 5' RACE reads, holding one entry per CDR3 protein. The sample lists over 1,500,000 distinct CDR3 sequences, 39% occurring once. Specimen: blood. The receptors stem from a human donor in good health.

J is TRBJ1-2 and V is TRBV7-2, with D perhaps matching TRBD1 (6 bases). Germline V lookup: CDR1 SGHTA, CDR2 FQGNSA. Deletions cut 4 bases from V and 4 bases from J, with 16 bases between. CDR3 length: 15 amino acids. The CDR3 spells CASSSLTGQLYGYTF. CDR3 coding DNA: TGTGCCAGCAGCTCATTGACAGGACAGCTCTATGGCTACACCTTC.

This clonotype was seen a handful of times. V usage is TRBV20-1 and J usage is TRBJ2-3, with D tentatively TRBD2 (6 bases). CDR1 and CDR2 (germline): DFQATT, SNEGSKA (reference sequence). Trimming pared 7 bases from V and 0 bases from J, leaving 14 bases between. The length of the CDR3 is 14 residues. The CDR3, as DNA: TGCAGTGTTACCCGGGACTTAAGCACAGATACGCAGTATTTT. Residues: CSVTRDLSTDTQYF.

V gene TRBV29-1 combines with J gene TRBJ2-5, with 9 nucleotides matching TRBD1. The J call may not be correct, given that the DNA end is closer to TRBJ2-7. CDR1 is SQVTM, CDR2 ANQGSEA, per germline. The CDR3 loop spans 13 amino acids. This chain's CDR3 is CSVRGTGIYEQYF. The CDR3 region has the DNA TGCAGCGTTCGCGGGACAGGGATATACGAGCAGTACTTC.

To note about this clonotype: Because the CDR3 is missing its conserved closing phenylalanine or tryptophan, this is likely a read error. This rearrangement joins TRBV20-1 to TRBJ1-2, with 8 bases aligning to TRBD1. The germline V gene encodes CDR1 DFQATT and CDR2 SNEGSKA (reference sequence). Losses at the gene ends were 0 bases for V and 7 bases for J; bases not matched to a gene: 7. The CDR3 contains 14 residues. The CDR3, as DNA: TGCAGTGCTAGAGATGGCGGAACAGGGGGTGGCTACACCTGC. This codes for CSARDGGTGGGYTC.

This clonotype has a count of ten or more. V gene TRBV29-1 combines with J gene TRBJ2-3; D is possibly TRBD1 or TRBD2 (5 bases each). CDR3 size: 13 residues. Germline CDR1 is SQVTM and CDR2 is ANQGSEA. This chain's CDR3 is CSAGTTQTNTQYF. The CDR3 coding sequence is TGCAGTGCCGGGACCACCCAGACCAATACGCAGTATTTT.

This clonotype was found a few times. V and J are TRBV10-3 and TRBJ2-7; 10 nucleotides align to TRBD1. The trim removed 4 bases at V and 3 bases at J, leaving 6 bases unmatched. CDR1 is ENHRY and CDR2 is SYGVKD in the germline V gene. The length of the CDR3 is 15 residues. The CDR3 bases are TGTGCCATCAGTGGAAAGACAGGGGGCGACTACGAGCAGTACTTC. Amino acid sequence: CAISGKTGGDYEQYF.

This clonotype showed up many times. The chain combines TRBV7-9 with TRBJ1-6, with TRBD1 as a possible D gene (5 bases). The ends were cut back, 4 bases at V and 7 bases at J, with 17 bases in the middle. This CDR3 contains 16 residues. Germline-derived CDR1 and CDR2 are SEHNR and FQNEAQ (reference sequence). The CDR3, as DNA: TGTGCCAGCAGCTCATTCGAGGGGATATGGAATTCACCCCTCCACTTT. Translating it yields CASSSFEGIWNSPLHF.

The chain couples TRBV10-3 to TRBJ2-1; 7 bases agree with TRBD1. The CDR3 loop spans 16 amino acids. Germline CDR1 reads ENHRY; CDR2 reads SYGVKD. The J segment lost 6 bases and the V segment lost 6 bases, leaving 14 bases of the junction unmatched. The CDR3 here is CAISGKNWTGTNEQFF. CDR3 nucleotides: TGTGCCATCAGCGGGAAGAATTGGACAGGTACCAATGAGCAGTTCTTC.

Note on this clonotype: Mismatch with germline at one junction end may stem from a read error. This chain links TRBV20-1 with TRBJ1-5; TRBD1 matches 7 bases. This CDR3 region has 13 residues. Germline CDR1 is DFQATT and CDR2 is SNEGSKA (reference sequence). CDR3 nucleotide sequence: TGCAGTGCTAGCGGGACAGCTAATCAGCCCCGGCATTTT. This gives the protein CSASGTANQPRHF.

This chain uses TRBV19 with TRBJ1-5; D might be TRBD1 (5 bases). The CDR3 loop spans 16 amino acids. Per germline, CDR1 LNHDA and CDR2 SQIVND (reference sequence). V dropped 3 bases and J dropped 3 bases, with 15 bases sitting between them. This chain's CDR3 is CASSIRRDLNNQPQHF. CDR3 coding DNA: TGTGCCAGTAGTATCCGCAGGGACTTAAACAATCAGCCCCAGCATTTT.

The chain joins TRBV20-1 to TRBJ1-1; D perhaps matches TRBD1 (6 bases). This CDR3 has 12 residues. The ends were cut back, 4 bases at V and 10 bases at J, with 16 bases in the middle. Germline V gene data show CDR1 as DFQATT and CDR2 as SNEGSKA (reference sequence). CDR3: CSAKYGQFVAFF. The CDR3 nucleotides read TGCAGTGCTAAATACGGACAGTTTGTAGCTTTCTTT.

The sample holds a few counts of this clonotype. Here the CDR3 DNA reads TGTGCCAGCAGTAACGCAGAGGGGGTGGGCTATGGCTACACCTTC. Its protein product is CASSNAEGVGYGYTF. The rearrangement uses TRBV6-5 and TRBJ1-2, with a possible D match to TRBD1 (6 bases). CDR3 length: 15 amino acids. Trimming removed 5 bases from V and 4 bases from J, with 17 bases in between. Germline CDR1 MNHEY, CDR2 SVGAGI.

This chain connects TRBV6-5 to TRBJ1-2; 9 bases are shared with TRBD1. Per the germline V gene, CDR1 is MNHEY and CDR2 is SVGAGI. The CDR3 has 15 residues. The junction had 16 bases not matched to a gene; V was cut back by 6 bases and J by 11 bases. The CDR3 DNA sequence: TGTGCCAGCAGCGGGACAGGGAGAGGTAGTTTTCATTACACCTTC. Protein: CASSGTGRGSFHYTF.

A few counts support this clonotype. The chain uses TRBV15 and TRBJ2-5; D unclear. The V gene's germline CDR1 is LNHNV and CDR2 YYDKDF (reference sequence). The germline V and J ends were trimmed by 0 bases and 2 bases, with 7 bases remaining between them. The CDR3 totals 14 residues. The CDR3 DNA reads TGTGCCACCAGCAGAGATAGGCATCAAGAGACCCAGTACTTC. Its translation: CATSRDRHQETQYF.

This clonotype was seen more than once but under ten times. The rearrangement joins TRBV18 to TRBJ2-3; 10 bases fit TRBD2. With 1 base clipped from V and 6 bases from J, the junction kept 10 bases outside the gene matches. This CDR3 contains 17 residues. Germline lookup yields CDR1 KGHSH and CDR2 LQKENI. The DNA for the CDR3 is TGTGCCAGCTCACCACGTGCTAGCGGGGGATCGAATGATACGCAGTATTTT. Amino acids: CASSPRASGGSNDTQYF.

This chain connects TRBV6-2 or TRBV6-3 to TRBJ2-1; TRBD2 matches at 9 bases. The V gene's germline CDR1 is MNHEY and CDR2 SVGEGT. There are 14 residues in the CDR3. Losses at the gene ends were 8 bases for V and 10 bases for J; bases not matched to a gene: 12. The CDR3 is CASGRGGGVLEQFF. CDR3 in DNA: TGTGCCAGCGGCCGGGGCGGGGGGGTTTTGGAGCAGTTCTTC.

V gene TRBV20-1 combines with J gene TRBJ2-1; TRBD2 agrees at 7 bases. CDR3 length: 13 amino acids. Per germline, CDR1 DFQATT and CDR2 SNEGSKA (reference sequence). Unmatched junction bases numbered 5, after V lost 3 bases and J lost 6 bases. The CDR3 loop is CSASWGGSNEQFF. The CDR3 nucleotides are TGCAGTGCTAGTTGGGGGGGTAGCAATGAGCAGTTCTTC.

This clonotype was detected a few times. The CDR3 region has the DNA TGTGCCAGCAGCGTAACCTCAGGGAATAACGAGCAGTACTTC. As protein: CASSVTSGNNEQYF. The rearrangement joins TRBV9 to TRBJ2-4; D possibly corresponds to TRBD1 (5 bases). TRBJ2-7 matches the DNA end more closely, so the J call is doubtful. The CDR3 is 14 amino acids. In germline, CDR1 is SGDLS, CDR2 YYNGEE.

The J gene is TRBJ2-3, the V gene TRBV11-2; 8 bases map to TRBD1. The ends lost 2 bases at V and 5 bases at J; junction bases unmatched: 18. The CDR3 covers 19 residues. CDR1 is SGHAT, CDR2 FQNNGV, per germline. This CDR3 reads CASSLTPRGRGQQVDTQYF. The CDR3 DNA is TGTGCCAGCAGCTTAACTCCCAGGGGCAGGGGGCAACAAGTAGATACGCAGTATTTT.

This clonotype was counted only a few times. The germline gene is not matched at one end of the junction; a read error may be the cause. CDR3 coding DNA: TGTTCCAGCAGCTTAAGTCCAGGGTGGGGTGAGCAGTTCTTC. This translates into CSSSLSPGWGEQFF. The chain is built from TRBV7-3 and TRBJ2-1, with a tentative D call TRBD1 (5 bases). This CDR3 spans 14 amino acids. The V gene's germline CDR1 is SGHTA and CDR2 FQGTGA.

Only a few counts were recorded for this clonotype. The chain uses TRBV11-2 and TRBJ1-4; D not resolved. This CDR3 has 14 residues. In germline, CDR1 is SGHAT, CDR2 FQNNGV. Trimming left V 5 bases short and J 5 bases short, with 12 bases between. The CDR3 coding sequence is TGTGCCAGCAGCCGGAGTTCCCTGAATGAAAAACTGTTTTTT. Translation: CASSRSSLNEKLFF.

Concerning this clonotype itself: The junction does not match germline at one end; this may be a read error. The chain combines TRBV10-3 with TRBJ2-5; D perhaps matches TRBD1 (5 bases). The CDR3 is 13 amino acids. Germline CDR1 reads ENHRY; CDR2 reads SYGVKD. The CDR3 loop is CAIKQGEAEPQYF. The CDR3 nucleotides are TGTGCCATCAAGCAGGGCGAAGCAGAGCCCCAGTACTTC.

Concerning this clonotype: It may be a read error: a sequence one base away is much more abundant. This sequence joins TRBV5-1 and TRBJ2-1; 8 nucleotides align to TRBD2. Germline V gives CDR1 SGHRS, CDR2 YFSETQ. Losses at the gene ends were 0 bases for V and 11 bases for J; bases not matched to a gene: 10. This CDR3 is 15 amino acids long. CDR3 nucleotides: TGCGCCAGCAGCTTGGAGAGCGGGGGCCGAAATAAGCAGTTCTTC. Translated, it gives CASSLESGGRNKQFF.

The sample holds a few counts of this clonotype. The chain has TRBV6-5 and TRBJ2-5; TRBD1 matches at 7 bases. Germline V lookup: CDR1 MNHEY, CDR2 SVGAGI. The V segment lost 6 bases and the J segment 5 bases; nucleotides outside the gene matches: 6. CDR3 size: 13 residues. The CDR3 here is CASSRDSAETQYF. The CDR3 DNA is TGTGCCAGCAGCCGGGACAGCGCGGAGACCCAGTACTTC.

The chain employs TRBV24-1 and TRBJ2-1; D call uncertain. The CDR3 consists of 15 residues. V was trimmed by 3 bases and J by 0 bases, leaving 8 bases between them. Germline CDR1 is KGHDR and CDR2 is SFDVKD. DNA for the CDR3: TGTGCCACCAGTGATGTAGGGAACTCCTACAATGAGCAGTTCTTC. Translated: CATSDVGNSYNEQFF.